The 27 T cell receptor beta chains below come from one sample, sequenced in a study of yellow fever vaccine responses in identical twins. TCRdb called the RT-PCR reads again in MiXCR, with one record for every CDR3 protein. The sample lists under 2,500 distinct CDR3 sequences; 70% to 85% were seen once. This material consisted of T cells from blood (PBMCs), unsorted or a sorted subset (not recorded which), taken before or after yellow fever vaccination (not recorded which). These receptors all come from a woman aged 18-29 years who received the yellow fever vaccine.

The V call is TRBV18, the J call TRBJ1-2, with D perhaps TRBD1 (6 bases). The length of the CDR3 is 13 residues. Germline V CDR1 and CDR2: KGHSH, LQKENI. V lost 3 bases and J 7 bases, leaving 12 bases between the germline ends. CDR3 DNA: TGTGCCAGCTCACCCTCGGACAGTACTGGCTACACCTTC. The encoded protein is CASSPSDSTGYTF.

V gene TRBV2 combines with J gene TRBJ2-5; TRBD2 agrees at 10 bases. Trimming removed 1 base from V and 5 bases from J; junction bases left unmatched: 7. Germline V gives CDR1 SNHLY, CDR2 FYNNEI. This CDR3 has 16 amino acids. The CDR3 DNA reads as TGTGCCAGCAGTGAAGAGGTAGCGGGAGGTACGGAGACCCAGTACTTC. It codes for CASSEEVAGGTETQYF.

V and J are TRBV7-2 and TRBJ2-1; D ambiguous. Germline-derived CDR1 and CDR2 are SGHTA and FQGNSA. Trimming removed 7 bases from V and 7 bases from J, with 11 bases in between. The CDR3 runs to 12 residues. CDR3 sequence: CASNQAENEQFF. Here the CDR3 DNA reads TGTGCCAGCAACCAGGCGGAGAATGAGCAGTTCTTC.

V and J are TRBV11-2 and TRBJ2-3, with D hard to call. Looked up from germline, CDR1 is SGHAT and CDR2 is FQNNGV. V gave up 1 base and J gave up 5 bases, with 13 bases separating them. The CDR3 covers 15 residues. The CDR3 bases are TGTGCCAGCAGCTTAGGAGACATTGGTGAAGATACGCAGTATTTT. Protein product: CASSLGDIGEDTQYF.

The CDR3 protein is CASSLYSSDQETQYF. The CDR3 nucleotides read TGTGCCAGCAGCCTGTACTCTAGCGACCAAGAGACCCAGTACTTC. The rearrangement joins TRBV11-2 to TRBJ2-5, with D perhaps TRBD2 (6 bases). This CDR3 has 15 amino acids. Germline V CDR1 and CDR2: SGHAT, FQNNGV. Trimming stripped 5 bases from V and 0 bases from J, with 13 bases between. The whole variable domain, remainder taken from reference TRBV11-2 and TRBJ2-5, is EAGVAQSPRYKIIEKRQSVAFWCNPISGHATLYWYQQILGQGPKLLIQFQNNGVVDDSQLPKDRFSAERLKGVDSTLKIQPAKLEDSAVYLCASSLYSSDQETQYFGPGTRLLVL.

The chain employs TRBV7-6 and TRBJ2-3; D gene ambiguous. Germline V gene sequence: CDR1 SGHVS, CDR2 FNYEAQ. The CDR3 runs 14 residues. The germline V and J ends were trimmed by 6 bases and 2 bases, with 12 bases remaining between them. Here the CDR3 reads CASRPGGNTDTQYF. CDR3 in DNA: TGTGCCAGCAGGCCGGGCGGTAACACAGATACGCAGTATTTT.

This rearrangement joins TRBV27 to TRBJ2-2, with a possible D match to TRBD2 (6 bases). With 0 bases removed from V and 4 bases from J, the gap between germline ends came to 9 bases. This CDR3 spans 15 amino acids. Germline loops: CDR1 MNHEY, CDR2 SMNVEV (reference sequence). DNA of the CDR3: TGTGCCAGCAGTTTATCCGCCGGGAGCACCGGGGAGCTGTTTTTT. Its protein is CASSLSAGSTGELFF.

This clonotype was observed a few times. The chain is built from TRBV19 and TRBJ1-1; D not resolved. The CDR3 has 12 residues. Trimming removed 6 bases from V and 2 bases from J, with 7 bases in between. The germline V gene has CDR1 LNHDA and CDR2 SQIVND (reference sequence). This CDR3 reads CASREGNTEAFF. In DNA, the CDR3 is TGTGCCAGTAGGGAAGGTAACACTGAAGCTTTCTTT.

The CDR3 bases are TGTGCCAGCAGCTCAGGACGGAACACTGAAGCTTTCTTT. Encoded protein: CASSSGRNTEAFF. This chain uses TRBV7-3 with TRBJ1-1; D is ambiguous. With 4 bases removed from V and 1 base from J, the gap between germline ends came to 7 bases. Germline values: CDR1 SGHTA, CDR2 FQGTGA. CDR3 length: 13 residues.

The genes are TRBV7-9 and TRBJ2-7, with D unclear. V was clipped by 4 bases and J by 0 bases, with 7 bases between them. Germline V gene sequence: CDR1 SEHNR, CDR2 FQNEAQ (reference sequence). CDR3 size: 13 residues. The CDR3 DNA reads TGTGCCAGCAGCTATGATAGCTCCTACGAGCAGTACTTC. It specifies CASSYDSSYEQYF.

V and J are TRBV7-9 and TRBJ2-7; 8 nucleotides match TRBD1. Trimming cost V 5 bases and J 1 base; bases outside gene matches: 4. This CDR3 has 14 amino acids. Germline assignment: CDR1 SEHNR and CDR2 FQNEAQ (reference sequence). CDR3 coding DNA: TGTGCCAGCAGCGATTGGACAGGGTCCTACGAGCAGTACTTC. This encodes CASSDWTGSYEQYF.

CDR3 amino acids: CASSPPGHNYEQYF. The CDR3 DNA sequence: TGTGCCAGCAGCCCCCCGGGGCACAACTACGAGCAGTACTTC. V and J are TRBV7-1 and TRBJ2-7, with D possibly being TRBD1 or TRBD2 (5 bases each). TRBV7-1 is placed among ORFs of uncertain function. CDR3 length: 14 residues. Trimming removed 5 bases from V and 3 bases from J, with 14 bases in between.

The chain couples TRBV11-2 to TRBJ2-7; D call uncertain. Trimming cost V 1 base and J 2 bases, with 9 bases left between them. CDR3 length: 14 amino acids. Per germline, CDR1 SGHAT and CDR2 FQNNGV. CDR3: CASSLGARTYEQYF. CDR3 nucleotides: TGTGCCAGCAGCTTAGGCGCCAGAACCTACGAGCAGTACTTC.

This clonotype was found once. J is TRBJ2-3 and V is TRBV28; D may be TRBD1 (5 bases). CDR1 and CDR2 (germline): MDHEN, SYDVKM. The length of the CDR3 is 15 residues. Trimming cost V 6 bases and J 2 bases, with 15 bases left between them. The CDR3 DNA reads TGTGCCAGCAGAAGGGGTGCCGCCATCACAGATACGCAGTATTTT. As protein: CASRRGAAITDTQYF.

CDR3 in amino acids: CASSPPGGTEAFF. The CDR3 DNA is TGTGCCAGCAGCCCCCCAGGGGGCACTGAAGCTTTCTTT. The chain links TRBV11-1 to TRBJ1-1; 7 nucleotides line up with TRBD1. This CDR3 spans 13 amino acids. The junction had 4 bases not matched to a gene; V was cut back by 5 bases and J by 4 bases. Germline V gene lookup returns CDR1 SGHAT and CDR2 FQDESV (reference sequence).

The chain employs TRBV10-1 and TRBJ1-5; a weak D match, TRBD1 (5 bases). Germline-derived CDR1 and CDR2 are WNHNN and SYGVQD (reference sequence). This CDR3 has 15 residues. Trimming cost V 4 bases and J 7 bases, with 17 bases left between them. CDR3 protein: CASSGGGEMRQPQHF. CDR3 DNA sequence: TGCGCCAGCAGTGGTGGAGGGGAGATGAGGCAGCCCCAGCATTTT.

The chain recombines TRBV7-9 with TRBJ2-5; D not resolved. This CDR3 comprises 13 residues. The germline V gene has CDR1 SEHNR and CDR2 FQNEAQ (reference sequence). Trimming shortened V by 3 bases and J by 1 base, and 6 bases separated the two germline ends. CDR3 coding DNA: TGTGCCAGCAGCTTTGAGAGCCAAGAGACCCAGTACTTC. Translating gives CASSFESQETQYF. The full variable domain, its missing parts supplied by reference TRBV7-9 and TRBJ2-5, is DTGVSQNPRHKITKRGQNVTFRCDPISEHNRLYWYRQTLGQGPEFLTYFQNEAQLEKSRLLSDRFSAERPKGSFSTLEIQRTEQGDSAMYLCASSFESQETQYFGPGTRLLVL.

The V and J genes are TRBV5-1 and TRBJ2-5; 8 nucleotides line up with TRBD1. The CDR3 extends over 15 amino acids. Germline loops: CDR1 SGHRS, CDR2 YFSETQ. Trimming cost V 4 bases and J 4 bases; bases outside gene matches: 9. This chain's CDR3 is CASSPGQGFRETQYF. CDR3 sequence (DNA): TGCGCCAGCAGCCCTGGACAGGGATTTCGAGAGACCCAGTACTTC.

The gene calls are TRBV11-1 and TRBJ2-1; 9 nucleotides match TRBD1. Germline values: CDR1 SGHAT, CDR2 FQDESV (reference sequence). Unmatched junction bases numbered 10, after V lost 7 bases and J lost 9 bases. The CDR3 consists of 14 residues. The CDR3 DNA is TGTGCCAGCAAGATCGGGACAGGGATGTTTGAGCAGTTCTTC. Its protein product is CASKIGTGMFEQFF.

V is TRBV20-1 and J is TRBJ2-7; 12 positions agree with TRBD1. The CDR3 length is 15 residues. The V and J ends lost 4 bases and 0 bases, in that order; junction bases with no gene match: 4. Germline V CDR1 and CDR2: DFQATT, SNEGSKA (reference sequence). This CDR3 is CSATGQGADSYEQYF. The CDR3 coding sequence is TGCAGTGCTACGGGACAGGGGGCCGACTCCTACGAGCAGTACTTC.

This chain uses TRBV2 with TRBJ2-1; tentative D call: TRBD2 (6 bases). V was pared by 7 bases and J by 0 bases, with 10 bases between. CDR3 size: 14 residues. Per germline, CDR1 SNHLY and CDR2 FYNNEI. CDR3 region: CASIGGNSYNEQFF. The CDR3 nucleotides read TGTGCCAGCATAGGAGGGAACTCCTACAATGAGCAGTTCTTC.

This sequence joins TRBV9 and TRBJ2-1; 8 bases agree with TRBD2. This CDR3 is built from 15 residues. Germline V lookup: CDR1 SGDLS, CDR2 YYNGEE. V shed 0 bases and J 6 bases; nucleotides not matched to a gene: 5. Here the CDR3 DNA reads TGTGCCAGCAGCGTAGTAGGCGGGGGGTCCAATGAGCAGTTCTTC. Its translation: CASSVVGGGSNEQFF. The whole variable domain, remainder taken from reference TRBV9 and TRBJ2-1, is DSGVTQTPKHLITATGQRVTLRCSPRSGDLSVYWYQQSLDQGLQFLIQYYNGEERAKGNILERFSAQQFPDLHSELNLSSLELGDSALYFCASSVVGGGSNEQFFGPGTRLTVL.

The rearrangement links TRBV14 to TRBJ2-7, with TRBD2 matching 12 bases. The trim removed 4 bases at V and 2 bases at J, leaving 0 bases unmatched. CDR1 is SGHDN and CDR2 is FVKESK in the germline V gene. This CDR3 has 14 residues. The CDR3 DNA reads TGTGCCAGCAGCCCTAGCGGGAGGGCCTACGAGCAGTACTTC. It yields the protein CASSPSGRAYEQYF.

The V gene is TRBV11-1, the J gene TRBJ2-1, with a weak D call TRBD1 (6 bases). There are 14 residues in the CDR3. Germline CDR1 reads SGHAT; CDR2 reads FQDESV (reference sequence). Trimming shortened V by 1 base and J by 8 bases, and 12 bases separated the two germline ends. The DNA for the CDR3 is TGTGCCAGCAGCTTAGTGGTGGGGGCCTATGAGCAGTTCTTC. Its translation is CASSLVVGAYEQFF.

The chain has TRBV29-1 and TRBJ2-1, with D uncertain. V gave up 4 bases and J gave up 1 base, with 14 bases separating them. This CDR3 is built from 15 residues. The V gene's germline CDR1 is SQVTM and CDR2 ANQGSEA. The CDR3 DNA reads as TGCAGCGTTGTTTTGGGGATGGTTTCCTACAATGAGCAGTTCTTC. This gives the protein CSVVLGMVSYNEQFF.

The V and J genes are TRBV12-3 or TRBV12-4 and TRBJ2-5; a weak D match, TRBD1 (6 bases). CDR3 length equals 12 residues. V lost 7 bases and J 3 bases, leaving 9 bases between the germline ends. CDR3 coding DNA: TGTGCCAGCAACGCAGGGGAAGAGACCCAGTACTTC. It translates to CASNAGEETQYF.

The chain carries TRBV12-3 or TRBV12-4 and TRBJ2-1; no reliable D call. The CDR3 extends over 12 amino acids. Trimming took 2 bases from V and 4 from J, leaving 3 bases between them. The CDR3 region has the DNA TGTGCCAGCAGTTTACTGTACAATGAGCAGTTCTTC. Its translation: CASSLLYNEQFF.